Listed here are 32 T cell receptor beta chains from one sample, sequenced in a study of blood T cell repertoires in COVID-19. Some clones are missing from TCRdb's copy, which holds only in-frame ones; the method was immunoSEQ multiplex PCR. The top ten clones hold about 10% of a sample with under 400,000 clones, about 89% of them seen once. Sequencing used peripheral blood. These receptors all stem from a woman under 40 with COVID-19, enrolled during active disease.

For this clone: Other DNA sequences from this sample encode an identical CDR3 as well. The gene calls are TRBV6-5 and TRBJ2-7, with TRBD1 identical over 9 bases. Germline CDR1 MNHEY, CDR2 SVGAGI. Trimming at V came to 6 bases and at J to 3 bases, leaving 6 bases not matched to a gene. The CDR3 length is 14 residues. CDR3 nucleotides: TGTGCCAGCAGCCCGGGGACAGGGAGCTACGAGCAGTACTTC. This encodes CASSPGTGSYEQYF.

On this clone itself: At one end, the junction sequence differs from germline, possibly due to a read error. The rearrangement joins TRBV11-2 to TRBJ2-1, with D possibly matching TRBD2 (6 bases). The V gene's germline CDR1 is SGHAT and CDR2 FQNNGV. CDR3 length: 12 amino acids. The CDR3 loop reads CASSPRGIVAIF. CDR3 in DNA: TGTGCCAGCAGCCCCCGCGGGATCGTTGCGATCTTC. Full variable domain (remainder filled in from reference TRBV11-2 and TRBJ2-1): EAGVAQSPRYKIIEKRQSVAFWCNPISGHATLYWYQQILGQGPKLLIQFQNNGVVDDSQLPKDRFSAERLKGVDSTLKIQPAKLEDSAVYLCASSPRGIVAIFGPGTRLTVL.

The genes are TRBV29-1 and TRBJ1-1; D gene ambiguous. CDR3 size: 11 residues. Trimming took off 7 bases at V and 0 bases at J, with 6 bases between the two ends. The V gene's germline CDR1 is SQVTM and CDR2 ANQGSEA. Here the CDR3 DNA reads TGCAGCGCGGTAGTGAACACTGAAGCTTTCTTT. It codes for CSAVVNTEAFF.

J is TRBJ1-1 and V is TRBV5-1, with 7 bases lining up with TRBD1. The length of the CDR3 is 14 residues. Germline assignment: CDR1 SGHRS and CDR2 YFSETQ. Germline trimming cut 3 bases from V and 0 bases from J; bases unmatched to any gene: 2. The DNA of the CDR3 is TGCGCCAGCAGCTATGACAGGGTGAACACTGAAGCTTTCTTT. Translated: CASSYDRVNTEAFF.

About this clone: Within the sample, other DNA sequences also encode this same CDR3. The chain employs TRBV3-1 (or the pseudogene TRBV3-2) and TRBJ1-1; maybe TRBD1 (5 bases). The CDR3 covers 15 residues. Trimming shortened V by 4 bases and J by 1 base, and 13 bases separated the two germline ends. Germline V CDR1 and CDR2: LGHDT, YNNKEL (reference sequence). The CDR3 nucleotides are TGTGCCAGCAGCCCCCAACCTCAGGGGAACACTGAAGCTTTCTTT. This codes for CASSPQPQGNTEAFF.

J is TRBJ2-1 and V is TRBV4-1, with a possible D match to TRBD2 (6 bases). V lost 1 base, J lost 1 base, and 8 bases lay in between. Germline V CDR1 and CDR2: MGHRA, YSYEKL. The CDR3 length is 15 residues. In nucleotides, the CDR3 is TGCGCCAGCAGCCAAGGGGGGGTGTCCTACAATGAGCAGTTCTTC. Translating it yields CASSQGGVSYNEQFF.

This clone was recorded once. The J gene is TRBJ1-5, the V gene TRBV27, with 7 bases matching TRBD1. The CDR3 consists of 15 residues. Germline V gene data show CDR1 as MNHEY and CDR2 as SMNVEV (reference sequence). V was clipped by 5 bases and J by 4 bases; unmatched bases: 8. The CDR3 nucleotides read TGTGCCAGCAGTCCAACAGGGGTAAGAAATCAGCCCCAGCATTTT. Translated, it gives CASSPTGVRNQPQHF.

A note on this clone: Other DNA sequences in the sample encode the same CDR3. In DNA form, the CDR3 reads TGCGCCAGCAGTGAAGGAGGCAGCTCGTACAATGAGCAGTTCTTC. Amino acids: CASSEGGSSYNEQFF. The chain combines TRBV10-2 with TRBJ2-1, with D possibly matching TRBD2 (5 bases). This CDR3 contains 15 residues. The germline gives CDR1 WSHSY, CDR2 SAAADI. Trimming took 3 bases from V and 4 from J, leaving 13 bases between them.

Turning to this clone: This same CDR3 is encoded by further DNA sequences in the sample. The V gene is TRBV5-1, the J gene TRBJ2-1; D unclear. This CDR3 is built from 13 residues. The V gene's germline CDR1 is SGHRS and CDR2 YFSETQ. Trimming removed 0 bases at V and 5 bases at J, with 6 bases between. CDR3 sequence (DNA): TGCGCCAGCAGCTTGGCCAGAAACAATGAGCAGTTCTTC. Translation gives CASSLARNNEQFF.

The V call is TRBV12-1, the J call TRBJ2-2; TRBD1, the D gene given by the table, was not confirmed from the DNA. TRBV12-1 is an annotated pseudogene. The length of the CDR3 is 15 residues. CDR3 DNA sequence: TGTGCCAGCAGCTCCGTCCGGACAGGGACCGGGGAGCTGTTTTTT. Its translation is CASSSVRTGTGELFF.

The rearrangement uses TRBV5-1 and TRBJ2-5, with D possibly matching TRBD2 (6 bases). The germline CDR1 and CDR2 sequences are SGHRS and YFSETQ. Trimming removed 3 bases at V and 4 bases at J, with 13 bases between. CDR3 length equals 14 residues. Here the CDR3 DNA reads TGCGCCAGCAGCTCCGGACGGAGGGGAGAGACCCAGTACTTC. It is translated as CASSSGRRGETQYF.

The chain couples TRBV7-3 to TRBJ2-2; no clear D. The germline V gene has CDR1 SGHTA and CDR2 FQGTGA. Trimming stripped 3 bases from V and 0 bases from J, with 5 bases between. CDR3 size: 14 residues. The CDR3 reads CASSFAANTGELFF. The CDR3 coding sequence is TGTGCCAGCAGCTTCGCAGCGAACACCGGGGAGCTGTTTTTT. Filled out from reference TRBV7-3 and TRBJ2-2, the complete variable domain reads GAGVSQTPSNKVTEKGKYVELRCDPISGHTALYWYRQSLGQGPEFLIYFQGTGAADDSGLPNDRFFAVRPEGSVSTLKIQRTERGDSAVYLCASSFAANTGELFFGEGSRLTVL.

The rearrangement links TRBV28 to TRBJ1-6, with a possible D match to TRBD1 (5 bases). Germline V gives CDR1 MDHEN, CDR2 SYDVKM. Trimming pared 7 bases from V and 0 bases from J, leaving 16 bases between. This CDR3 region has 17 residues. Written as DNA, the CDR3 is TGTGCCAGCACCTTAGCGGGACTTAACTCCTATAATTCACCCCTCCACTTT. Its protein product is CASTLAGLNSYNSPLHF. The full variable domain, its missing parts supplied by reference TRBV28 and TRBJ1-6, is DVKVTQSSRYLVKRTGEKVFLECVQDMDHENMFWYRQDPGLGLRLIYFSYDVKMKEKGDIPEGYSVSREKKERFSLILESASTNQTSMYLCASTLAGLNSYNSPLHFGNGTRLTVT.

This chain uses TRBV7-3 with TRBJ2-3; D possibly corresponds to TRBD2 (5 bases). The V gene lost 4 bases and the J gene lost 8 bases, with 13 bases spanning the gap. The V gene's germline CDR1 is SGHTA and CDR2 FQGTGA. The CDR3 runs to 13 residues. The CDR3 nucleotides read TGTGCCAGCAGCTATAACGTGGGAGCTACGCAGTATTTT. Protein sequence: CASSYNVGATQYF. The entire variable domain, with the rest obtained from reference TRBV7-3 and TRBJ2-3, is as follows: GAGVSQTPSNKVTEKGKYVELRCDPISGHTALYWYRQSLGQGPEFLIYFQGTGAADDSGLPNDRFFAVRPEGSVSTLKIQRTERGDSAVYLCASSYNVGATQYFGPGTRLTVL.

The CDR3 here is CATSRDRNSPLHF. Here the CDR3 DNA reads TGTGCCACCAGCAGAGACAGAAATTCACCCCTCCACTTT. This chain uses TRBV15 with TRBJ1-6; no clear D. V was trimmed by 0 bases and J by 7 bases, leaving 4 bases between them. Germline assignment: CDR1 LNHNV and CDR2 YYDKDF (reference sequence). The CDR3 runs to 13 residues. The whole variable domain, filled in from reference TRBV15 and TRBJ1-6, reads DAMVIQNPRYQVTQFGKPVTLSCSQTLNHNVMYWYQQKSSQAPKLLFHYYDKDFNNEADTPDNFQSRRPNTSFCFLDIRSPGLGDTAMYLCATSRDRNSPLHFGNGTRLTVT.

The V gene is TRBV4-2, the J gene TRBJ2-1; D is possibly TRBD2 (7 bases). The CDR3 is 17 amino acids. From germline, CDR1 is LGHNA and CDR2 YNFKEQ. With 4 bases removed from V and 1 base from J, the gap between germline ends came to 17 bases. CDR3 in DNA: TGTGCCAGCAGCCCCCCAGGGGAAGCGGGGTCCTACAATGAGCAGTTCTTC. This sequence encodes CASSPPGEAGSYNEQFF.

The rearrangement uses TRBV30 and TRBJ2-3; TRBD2 aligns across 8 bases. The CDR3 is 14 residues long. Germline CDR1 GTSNPN, CDR2 SVGIG (reference sequence). V was clipped by 2 bases and J by 5 bases; unmatched bases: 6. The CDR3, as DNA: TGTGCCTGGAGTTCGGGACTAGATGGAGATACGCAGTATTTT. This translates into CAWSSGLDGDTQYF.

The rearrangement joins TRBV6-6 to TRBJ2-5, with 7 bases aligning to TRBD2. The CDR3 consists of 14 residues. Germline V CDR1 and CDR2: MNHNY, SVGAGI (reference sequence). Losses at the gene ends were 5 bases for V and 5 bases for J; bases not matched to a gene: 8. Here the CDR3 DNA reads TGTGCCAGCAGTACTAGCGCCCACCGGGAGACCCAGTACTTC. Its translation is CASSTSAHRETQYF.

The chain combines TRBV28 with TRBJ1-5, with 8 bases fitting TRBD1. The CDR3 runs 12 residues. V was clipped by 8 bases and J by 6 bases; unmatched bases: 3. CDR1 is MDHEN, CDR2 SYDVKM, per germline. The CDR3 coding sequence is TGTGCCAGCCGGACAGGGACTCAGCCCCAGCATTTT. Translating it yields CASRTGTQPQHF.

CDR3 sequence reads: CASRPRGATNEKLFF. DNA for the CDR3: TGTGCCAGCAGACCCCGAGGAGCAACTAATGAAAAACTGTTTTTT. The chain links TRBV27 to TRBJ1-4, with D unresolved. The CDR3 loop spans 15 amino acids. Trimming took off 6 bases at V and 0 bases at J, with 11 bases between the two ends. In germline, CDR1 is MNHEY, CDR2 SMNVEV (reference sequence). The full variable domain, with the rest looked up from reference TRBV27 and TRBJ1-4, is EAQVTQNPRYLITVTGKKLTVTCSQNMNHEYMSWYRQDPGLGLRQIYYSMNVEVTDKGDVPEGYKVSRKEKRNFPLILESPSPNQTSLYFCASRPRGATNEKLFFGSGTQLSVL.

The genes are TRBV14 and TRBJ2-1; 10 nucleotides match TRBD2. Germline CDR1 and CDR2: SGHDN and FVKESK. The CDR3 totals 15 residues. Unmatched junction bases numbered 7, after V lost 4 bases and J lost 7 bases. The CDR3: CASSPLAGVRNEQFF. The DNA for the CDR3 is TGTGCCAGCAGCCCGCTAGCGGGGGTTCGAAATGAGCAGTTCTTC.

The rearrangement joins TRBV19 to TRBJ2-5; 7 positions match TRBD1. V trimming: 6 bases; J trimming: 2 bases; junction bases outside the gene matches: 6. The germline gives CDR1 LNHDA, CDR2 SQIVND (reference sequence). The CDR3 consists of 14 residues. CDR3 amino acids: CASSQTGRQETQYF. CDR3 in DNA: TGTGCCAGTAGCCAGACAGGGCGGCAAGAGACCCAGTACTTC.

The rearrangement uses TRBV11-2 and TRBJ2-5; TRBD1 might be the D (5 bases). Trimming stripped 5 bases from V and 5 bases from J, with 21 bases between. The CDR3 sequence is 16 residues long. CDR1 is SGHAT and CDR2 is FQNNGV in the germline V gene. CDR3 in amino acids: CASSHLPQGPGETQYF. CDR3 DNA: TGTGCCAGCAGCCACCTGCCCCAGGGCCCCGGCGAGACCCAGTACTTC.

Concerning this clone: This sample includes further DNA sequences coding for the same CDR3. The chain uses TRBV19 and TRBJ2-3; D not resolved. The CDR3 has 13 residues. CDR1 is LNHDA, CDR2 SQIVND, per germline (reference sequence). Trimming removed 3 bases at V and 1 base at J, with 5 bases between. CDR3 nucleotides: TGTGCCAGTAGTATCGGTGGCACAGATACGCAGTATTTT. Amino acid sequence: CASSIGGTDTQYF.

The chain joins TRBV5-4 to TRBJ2-5; 13 nucleotides align to TRBD2. This CDR3 contains 17 residues. CDR1 is SGHNT, CDR2 YYREEE, per germline (reference sequence). Trimming took 4 bases from V and 5 from J; bases not matched to a gene: 11. CDR3 coding DNA: TGTGCCAGCAGCGCGGGACTAGCGGGATTGGGTCGGGAGACCCAGTACTTC. Translated: CASSAGLAGLGRETQYF.

The genes are TRBV6-5 and TRBJ1-1, with D perhaps TRBD1 (5 bases). V shed 3 bases and J shed 4 bases, with 15 bases lying between them. The CDR3 sequence is 15 residues long. CDR1 MNHEY and CDR2 SVGAGI come from the germline V gene. Here the CDR3 DNA reads TGTGCCAGCAGTTATTTGGCAGGGAACCCCACTGAAGCTTTCTTT. This gives the protein CASSYLAGNPTEAFF.

The chain combines TRBV3-1 (or the pseudogene TRBV3-2) with TRBJ2-2; TRBD2 aligns across 7 bases. Germline CDR1 is LGHDT and CDR2 is YNNKEL (reference sequence). The CDR3 is made up of 16 amino acids. The junction had 9 bases not matched to a gene; V was cut back by 4 bases and J by 4 bases. Here the CDR3 DNA reads TGTGCCAGCAGCCCCAGGTGGCGGGAGCGCACCGGGGAGCTGTTTTTT. This sequence encodes CASSPRWRERTGELFF.

This chain links TRBV28 with TRBJ2-7, with 7 bases aligning to TRBD1. The CDR3 contains 14 residues. After removal of 4 bases from V and 5 bases from J, the junction contained 8 bases not matched to a gene. Per the germline V gene, CDR1 is MDHEN and CDR2 is SYDVKM. The DNA for the CDR3 is TGTGCCAGCAGTTCACCGGGACAGTTCCACGAGCAGTACTTC. It yields the protein CASSSPGQFHEQYF.

This chain joins TRBV9 and TRBJ1-5, with TRBD1 as a possible D gene (5 bases). This CDR3 is built from 15 residues. The germline V and J ends were trimmed by 0 bases and 9 bases, with 16 bases remaining between them. Germline V lookup: CDR1 SGDLS, CDR2 YYNGEE. CDR3 coding DNA: TGTGCCAGCAGCGTAGACGGGACGGCTAGCGGGCCCCAGCATTTT. Its translation: CASSVDGTASGPQHF.

The chain employs TRBV5-4 and TRBJ2-6; D remains ambiguous. Germline CDR1 is SGHNT and CDR2 is YYREEE (reference sequence). The CDR3 has 17 residues. V lost 0 bases and J lost 0, with 10 bases in between. CDR3 DNA sequence: TGTGCCAGCAGCTTGGGATACCGTAGCTCTGGGGCCAACGTCCTGACTTTC. As protein: CASSLGYRSSGANVLTF.

On this clone: Other DNA sequences in the sample encode the same CDR3. The chain employs TRBV2 and TRBJ2-5, with 12 bases lining up with TRBD2. The CDR3 runs to 15 residues. The V segment lost 5 bases and the J segment 4 bases; nucleotides outside the gene matches: 5. The germline CDR1 and CDR2 sequences are SNHLY and FYNNEI. In DNA form, the CDR3 reads TGTGCCAGCAGTCCGACTAGCGGGAGAGGAGAGACCCAGTACTTC. The encoded protein is CASSPTSGRGETQYF.

The chain combines TRBV3-1 (or the pseudogene TRBV3-2) with TRBJ1-2, with D unresolved. Germline-derived CDR1 and CDR2 are LGHDT and YNNKEL (reference sequence). The length of the CDR3 is 16 residues. V lost 1 base, J lost 7 bases, and 19 bases lay in between. CDR3 sequence (DNA): TGTGCCAGCAGCCAAGTCATAAGGCGGGCCATTGGTGGCTACACCTTC. Its protein product is CASSQVIRRAIGGYTF.